Each of the 17 T cell receptor beta chains below was sequenced from the same sample in a study of tumor-infiltrating lymphocytes in primary liver carcinoma. Both blood RNA, taken from unsorted whole blood, and germline DNA were extracted. A constant-region primer served to make TCR beta cDNA from around 540 ng total RNA. Researchers made the TCR beta libraries by running three nested multiplex PCR rounds with slightly modified ARM-PCR. The study ran its first two PCR rounds for around 9 cycles each, using TRBV1-TRBV30 forward primers and a C-beta reverse primer. TCRdb ran MiXCR on the multiplex PCR reads and lists one entry per CDR3 protein. The sample includes 300,000 to 400,000 distinct CDR3 sequences, 65% of them seen just once. What was sequenced was peripheral blood. Receptor source: a middle-aged man with primary liver carcinoma and hepatitis B virus infection.

This clonotype was observed at least ten times. V usage is TRBV28 and J usage is TRBJ2-4; D assignment may be TRBD1 or TRBD2 (6 bases each). Trimming shortened V by 7 bases and J by 8 bases, and 15 bases separated the two germline ends. In germline, CDR1 is MDHEN, CDR2 SYDVKM. This CDR3 is built from 13 residues. The CDR3 DNA is TGTGCCAGCAAGGGCCGGGGGCAGTACATTCAGTACTTC. This gives the protein CASKGRGQYIQYF.

This clonotype was detected many times. V and J are TRBV5-6 and TRBJ2-1; 9 nucleotides align to TRBD2. Germline V CDR1 and CDR2: SGHDT, YYEEEE. This CDR3 spans 17 amino acids. After removal of 0 bases from V and 8 bases from J, the junction contained 12 bases not matched to a gene. In nucleotides, the CDR3 is TGTGCCAGCAGCTTGGGCGTTGCGGGAGGGAGGTTAGATGAGCAGTTCTTC. Encoded protein: CASSLGVAGGRLDEQFF. Variable domain in full (rest from reference TRBV5-6 and TRBJ2-1): DAGVTQSPTHLIKTRGQQVTLRCSPKSGHDTVSWYQQALGQGPQFIFQYYEEEERQRGNFPDRFSGHQFPNYSSELNVNALLLGDSALYLCASSLGVAGGRLDEQFFGPGTRLTVL.

This clonotype was seen only a few times. The gene calls are TRBV4-3 and TRBJ1-6, with 10 bases fitting TRBD1. Germline CDR1 reads LGHNA; CDR2 reads YSLEER. J was trimmed by 10 bases and V by 2 bases; bases with no gene match: 8. The CDR3 runs 16 residues. The CDR3 here is CASSQKKTGGSSPLHF. The CDR3 DNA follows: TGCGCCAGCAGCCAAAAGAAGACAGGGGGCTCATCACCCCTCCACTTT.

A note on this clonotype: Since a much larger clone is just one base distant, this may be a read error. The V call is TRBV6-1, the J call TRBJ2-3; 11 nucleotides line up with TRBD2. The CDR3 extends over 15 amino acids. In germline, CDR1 is MNHNS, CDR2 SASEGT. CDR3 bases: TGTGCCCGCAGTGAACTAGCGGGAGTTACAGATACGCAGTATTTT. Residues: CARSELAGVTDTQYF.

In the case of this clonotype: As the CDR3 is not closed by the conserved phenylalanine or tryptophan, this likely results from a read error. The V gene is TRBV11-2, the J gene TRBJ2-5; 13 nucleotides match TRBD2. Germline loops: CDR1 SGHAT, CDR2 FQNNGV. The CDR3 totals 16 residues. DNA for the CDR3: TGTACCAGCAGCTCTACTAGCGGGAGGGTCCCGGGGACCCAGTACTTA. Translating it yields CTSSSTSGRVPGTQYL.

To note about this clonotype: In this CDR3 the conserved last residue, phenylalanine or tryptophan, is missing, so a read error is likely. V usage is TRBV11-2 and J usage is TRBJ2-1; TRBD2 might be the D (6 bases). From germline, CDR1 is SGHAT and CDR2 FQNNGV. This CDR3 has 14 amino acids. The CDR3 is CASGLGTGYNEQFL. CDR3 DNA sequence: TGTGCCAGCGGCTTAGGGACTGGTTACAATGAGCAGTTCTTA.

This clonotype was observed a few times. This rearrangement joins TRBV10-3 to TRBJ2-1; 9 nucleotides line up with TRBD2. The CDR3 is made up of 11 amino acids. Germline values: CDR1 ENHRY, CDR2 SYGVKD. Germline trimming cut 3 bases from V and 14 bases from J; bases unmatched to any gene: 2. CDR3 region: CAISEGTSKFF. The CDR3 region has the DNA TGTGCCATCAGTGAAGGGACTAGCAAGTTCTTC.

Of note for this clonotype: The final CDR3 position lacks the conserved phenylalanine or tryptophan, pointing to a likely read error. The chain couples TRBV10-1 to TRBJ2-7; 9 bases line up with TRBD1. The CDR3 loop spans 13 amino acids. Looked up from germline, CDR1 is WNHNN and CDR2 is SYGVQD (reference sequence). With V trimmed by 3 bases and J by 6 bases, 3 bases remained unmatched. Written as DNA, the CDR3 is TGCGCCAGCAGTGAAAACAGGGGGCTCGAGCAGTACCTC. The encoded protein is CASSENRGLEQYL.

V and J are TRBV6-1 and TRBJ1-2; maybe TRBD1 (6 bases). CDR1 and CDR2 from the germline V gene are MNHNS and SASEGT. The CDR3 has 15 amino acids. V gave up 4 bases and J gave up 0 bases, with 12 bases separating them. DNA of the CDR3: TGTGCCAGCAGTGGACAGGTGGCGCCTAACTATGGCTACACCTTC. It is translated as CASSGQVAPNYGYTF.

The chain employs TRBV5-1 and TRBJ2-1; 7 nucleotides align to TRBD1. Looked up from germline, CDR1 is SGHRS and CDR2 is YFSETQ. The V segment lost 4 bases and the J segment 1 base; nucleotides outside the gene matches: 8. There are 16 residues in the CDR3. In DNA form, the CDR3 reads TGCGCCAGCAGCCCCAGGGCAGGGGGTTCCTACAATGAGCAGTTCTTC. Its protein is CASSPRAGGSYNEQFF.

The chain carries TRBV28 and TRBJ2-7; D is possibly TRBD2 (5 bases). CDR3 length: 13 amino acids. CDR1 and CDR2 (germline): MDHEN, SYDVKM. V was clipped by 4 bases and J by 7 bases, with 14 bases between them. The CDR3 sequence: CASSSAFEGEQYF. As DNA, the CDR3 is TGTGCCAGCAGTTCGGCGTTCGAGGGAGAGCAGTACTTC.

As to this clonotype: It may be a read error: a sequence one base away is much more abundant. The J gene is TRBJ2-7, the V gene TRBV10-3, with D possibly TRBD1 on 5 matching bases. V was shortened by 10 bases and J by 6 bases, with 22 bases between the two germline ends. This CDR3 has 14 amino acids. From germline, CDR1 is ENHRY and CDR2 SYGVKD. CDR3 coding DNA: TGTGCCACCAGCGAGACTCAGGGAACTTCCGAGCAGTACTTC. Protein product: CATSETQGTSEQYF.

As to this clonotype: A much larger clone lies a single base off, so this may be a read error. The CDR3 reads CASSQNPGREEDEAFF. In DNA, the CDR3 is TGTGCCAGCAGCCAAAATCCAGGTAGGGAAGAAGATGAAGCTTTCTTT. The chain combines TRBV4-2 with TRBJ1-1, with unresolved D. Germline CDR1 and CDR2: LGHNA and YNFKEQ. The germline V and J ends were trimmed by 2 bases and 7 bases, with 20 bases remaining between them. This CDR3 region has 16 residues.

Concerning this clonotype itself: The conserved closing phenylalanine or tryptophan is absent in this CDR3, likely reflecting a read error. This chain links TRBV6-1 with TRBJ2-2; D ambiguous. The CDR3 has 14 amino acids. Trimming left V 1 base short and J 5 bases short, with 8 bases between. Germline V gives CDR1 MNHNS, CDR2 SASEGT. Here the CDR3 reads CASSEGAQTGELFI. DNA for the CDR3: TGTGCCAGCAGTGAAGGGGCACAAACCGGGGAGCTGTTTATT.

This clonotype occurred many times. The chain couples TRBV6-5 to TRBJ2-7, with D possibly being TRBD1 (5 bases). This CDR3 contains 14 residues. CDR1 and CDR2 from the germline V gene are MNHEY and SVGAGI. V was clipped by 5 bases and J by 3 bases, with 14 bases between them. The CDR3 nucleotides are TGTGCCAGCAGTCCTAGGCAGGGTGGCTACGAGCAGTACTTC. This codes for CASSPRQGGYEQYF.

Many counts were recorded for this clonotype. The chain joins TRBV12-3 or TRBV12-4 to TRBJ2-1; 7 bases match TRBD2. V was clipped by 3 bases and J by 9 bases; unmatched bases: 11. The CDR3 contains 15 residues. The CDR3 sequence is CASSFGGSPQSEQFF. CDR3 in DNA: TGTGCCAGCAGTTTCGGCGGGAGCCCCCAGAGTGAGCAGTTCTTC.

This clonotype has a single count. Without the conserved terminal phenylalanine or tryptophan, this CDR3 likely stems from a read error. V is TRBV11-3 and J is TRBJ2-1; no definite D call. Germline V lookup: CDR1 SGHNT, CDR2 YENEEA. The CDR3 is made up of 14 amino acids. The V and J ends lost 5 bases and 6 bases respectively, with 14 bases between them. Here the CDR3 DNA reads TGTGCCAGCAGCCCCTCGAGCTCTTCCAATGAGCAGTTCCTC. Its protein is CASSPSSSSNEQFL.